The clone carrying this T cell receptor beta chain has more than one count but fewer than ten. Its antigen is currently unknown. The data belong to a study of OX40 agonist ivuxolimab in advanced cancers. About the study: Those enrolled were 82.7% male, with a mean age of about 66 years and ages from roughly 20 to 85.

The study, taken as a whole, reports: Partial responders at 0.1-3.0 mg/kg had among the lowest clonal expansion. CD4+ and CD8+ T cells in blood underwent clonal expansion by week 6 at 0.1 to 3.0 mg/kg.

The germline V and J ends were trimmed by 1 base and 0 bases, with 15 bases remaining between them. This CDR3 has 17 amino acids. Per the germline V gene, CDR1 is SGHTA and CDR2 is FQGNSA. This table comes from immunoSEQ multiplex PCR, and its TCRdb copy is limited to in-frame clones, with some not included. The repertoire holds about 79,000 clones, 75% to 95% seen once, with roughly 6.9% in the top ten. The rearrangement uses TRBV7-2 and TRBJ1-2; the D gene is possibly TRBD1 (5 bases). The TCR sequence derives from an adult with an advanced solid tumor such as melanoma, head and neck, liver or kidney cancer. The source material was CD4+ or CD8+ T cells sorted from blood, sampled in a trial of the OX40 agonist ivuxolimab. CDR3 DNA sequence: TGTGCCAGCAGCTTAGACATCCTGCGACAGACTAACTATGGCTACACCTTC. It specifies CASSLDILRQTNYGYTF.